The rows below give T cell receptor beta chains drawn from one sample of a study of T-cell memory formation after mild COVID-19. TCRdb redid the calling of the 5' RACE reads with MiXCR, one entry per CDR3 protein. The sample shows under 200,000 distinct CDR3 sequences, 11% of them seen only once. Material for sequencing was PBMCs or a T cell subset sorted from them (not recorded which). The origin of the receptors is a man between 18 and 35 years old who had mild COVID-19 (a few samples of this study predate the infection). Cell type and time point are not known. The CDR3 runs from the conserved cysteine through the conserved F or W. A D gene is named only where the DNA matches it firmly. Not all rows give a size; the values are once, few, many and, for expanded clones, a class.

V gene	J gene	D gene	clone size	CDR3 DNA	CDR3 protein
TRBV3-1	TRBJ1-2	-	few	TGTGCCAGCAGTCAGGGAGAGGCTGGCGGCTACACCTTC	CASSQGEAGGYTF
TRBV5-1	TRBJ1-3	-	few	TGCGCCAGCAGCTTGGTTGGGTTCTCTGGAAACACCATATATTTT	CASSLVGFSGNTIYF
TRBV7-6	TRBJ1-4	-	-	-	CASSSSGLNEKLFF
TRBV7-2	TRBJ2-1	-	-	TGTGCCAGCAGCGCTCATCAGGGCTACAATGAGCAGTTCTTC	CASSAHQGYNEQFF
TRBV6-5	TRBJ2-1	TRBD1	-	TGTGCCAGCAGTTCCAGGGGGAGCAATGAGCATTTCTTC	CASSSRGSNEHFF
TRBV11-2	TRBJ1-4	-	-	TGTGCCAGCAGCTTAGGGGTAATAGGGTTCGTCAGAGACAATGAAAAACTGTTTTTT	CASSLGVIGFVRDNEKLFF
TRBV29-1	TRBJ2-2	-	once	TGCAGCGTGGGGGTCCAGGGCGCCGGGGAGCTGTTTTTT	CSVGVQGAGELFF
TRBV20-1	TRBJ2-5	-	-	TGCAGTGCTCACCAAGGACGGAAACAAGAGACCCAGTACTTC	CSAHQGRKQETQYF
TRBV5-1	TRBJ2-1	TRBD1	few	TGCGCCAGCAGTCGTGACAGGGGTGGCTACAATGAGCAGTTCTTC	CASSRDRGGYNEQFF
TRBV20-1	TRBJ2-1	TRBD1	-	TGCAGTGCTCCCACAGGGGTATCCTACAATGAGCAGTTCTTC	CSAPTGVSYNEQFF
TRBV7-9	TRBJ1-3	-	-	TGTGCCAGCAGAGCCGTCCTAAGGGCTGGAAACACCATATATTTT	CASRAVLRAGNTIYF
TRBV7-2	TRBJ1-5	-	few	TGTGCCAGCAGCTTTAACAGGGATCAGCCCCAGCATTTT	CASSFNRDQPQHF
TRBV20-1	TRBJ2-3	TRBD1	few	TGCAGTGCTGTCCGCTCCGGACAGGGCACAGATACGCAGTATTTT	CSAVRSGQGTDTQYF
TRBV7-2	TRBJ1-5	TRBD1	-	TGTGCCAGCAGCCCCTCTAACAGGGGTGTTCGGCAGCCCCAGCATTTT	CASSPSNRGVRQPQHF
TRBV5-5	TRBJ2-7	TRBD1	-	TGTGCCAGCACATTTGGGACAGGGGGCCCCTACGAGCAGTACTTC	CASTFGTGGPYEQYF
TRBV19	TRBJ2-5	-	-	TGTGCCAGTAACCCCGAGGTAAACCAAGAGACCCAGTACTTC	CASNPEVNQETQYF
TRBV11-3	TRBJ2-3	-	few	TGTGCCAGCAGCTTAGGGGGGCAGGCGCAGTATTTT	CASSLGGQAQYF
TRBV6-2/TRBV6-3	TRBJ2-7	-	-	TGTGCCAGCAGTTACTCAGGACTCGAGCAGTACTTC	CASSYSGLEQYF
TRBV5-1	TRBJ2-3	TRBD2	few	TGCGCCAGCAGCGAGGGACTAGCGGGGACCTCTGGTACGCAGTATTTT	CASSEGLAGTSGTQYF
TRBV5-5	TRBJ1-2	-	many	TGTGCCAGCGGGATATTCGGAGGTGTGGACACCTTC	CASGIFGGVDTF
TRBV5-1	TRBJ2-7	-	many	TGCGCCAGCAGCCCAGTTGGACAGAGCTACGAGCAGTACTTC	CASSPVGQSYEQYF
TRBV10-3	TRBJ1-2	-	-	TGTGCCATCGGGACGCGGCAGTATGGCTACACCTTC	CAIGTRQYGYTF
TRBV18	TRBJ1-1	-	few	TGTGCCAGCTCACTAGTCGGAATGAACACTGAAGCTTTCTTT	CASSLVGMNTEAFF
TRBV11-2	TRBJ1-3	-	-	TGTGCCAGCAGCTTAAAGGGGCAACCCATCTCTGGAAACACCATATATTTT	CASSLKGQPISGNTIYF
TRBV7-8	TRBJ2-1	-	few	TGTGCCAGCAGCTTAGTTGGGGCCGTCTTGAATGAGCAGTTCTTC	CASSLVGAVLNEQFF
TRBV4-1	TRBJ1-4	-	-	TGCGCCAGCAGCCAAATGACAGGCGTTAATGAAAAACTGTTTTTT	CASSQMTGVNEKLFF
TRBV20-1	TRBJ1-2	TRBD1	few	TGCAGTGCGGGTGACTGGACAGGGAACTATGGCTACACCTTC	CSAGDWTGNYGYTF
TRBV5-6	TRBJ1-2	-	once	TGTGCCAGCAGCTCCAGAGGAGGGAACTATGGCTACACCTTC	CASSSRGGNYGYTF
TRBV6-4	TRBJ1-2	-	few	TGTGCCAGCAGTCCACTTCCGGGGCACTATGGCTACACCTTC	CASSPLPGHYGYTF
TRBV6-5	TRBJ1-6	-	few	TGTGCCAGCAGTTATCTGGGTGGTAAGGATTCACCCCTCCACTTT	CASSYLGGKDSPLHF
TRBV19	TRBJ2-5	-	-	TGTGCCAGTTCAGGGCTGGAGCAAGAGACCCAGTACTTC	CASSGLEQETQYF
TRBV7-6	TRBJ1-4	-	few	TGTGCCAGCAGCCCTGGGTTGGGGGTCGAAAAACTGTTTTTT	CASSPGLGVEKLFF
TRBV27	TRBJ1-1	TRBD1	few	TGTGCCAGCAGTCCGGGGCAGGGGGCGTTCCACACTGAAGCTTTCTTT	CASSPGQGAFHTEAFF
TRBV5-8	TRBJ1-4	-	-	TGTGCCAGCAGCCTGTGGGGGCTTTGGGAAAAACTGTTTTTT	CASSLWGLWEKLFF
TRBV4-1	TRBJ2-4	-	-	TGCGCCAGCAGACCGCCCGGGGGAGCCAAAAACATTAAGTACTTC	CASRPPGGAKNIKYF
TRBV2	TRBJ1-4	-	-	TGTGCCAGCAGAAGGGCCCCGAATGAAAAACTGTTTTTT	CASRRAPNEKLFF
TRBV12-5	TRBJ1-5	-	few	TGTGCTAGTGGTTTGGTTCCTTTGGGGAGCAATCAGCCCCAGCATTTT	CASGLVPLGSNQPQHF
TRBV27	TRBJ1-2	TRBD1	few	TGTGCCAGCAGTACCACCCCCGGGACAGTTTCCCTAGCTAACTATGGCTACACCTTC	CASSTTPGTVSLANYGYTF
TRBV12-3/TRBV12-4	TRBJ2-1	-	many	TGTGCCAGCCGCCGACAGCGGATTGACAATGAGCAGTTCTTC	CASRRQRIDNEQFF
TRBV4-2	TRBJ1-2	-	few	TGTGCCAGCAGCCAAGATGTAGGGCAGCCTAACTATGGCTACACCTTC	CASSQDVGQPNYGYTF
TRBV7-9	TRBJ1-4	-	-	TGTGCCAGCAGCCCACGGCCGGGGGCGGGTGAAAAACTGTTTTTT	CASSPRPGAGEKLFF
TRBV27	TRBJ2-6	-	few	TGTGCCAGCAAGGGGGAGTCCTCTGGGGCCAACGTCCTGACTTTC	CASKGESSGANVLTF
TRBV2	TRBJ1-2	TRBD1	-	TGTGCCAGCAGTGATACCGGGACAGGCTATGGCTACACCTTC	CASSDTGTGYGYTF
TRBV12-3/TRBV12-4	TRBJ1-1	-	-	TGTGCCAGCAGTTTATGGGGGTCTAACGAAGCTTTCTTT	CASSLWGSNEAFF